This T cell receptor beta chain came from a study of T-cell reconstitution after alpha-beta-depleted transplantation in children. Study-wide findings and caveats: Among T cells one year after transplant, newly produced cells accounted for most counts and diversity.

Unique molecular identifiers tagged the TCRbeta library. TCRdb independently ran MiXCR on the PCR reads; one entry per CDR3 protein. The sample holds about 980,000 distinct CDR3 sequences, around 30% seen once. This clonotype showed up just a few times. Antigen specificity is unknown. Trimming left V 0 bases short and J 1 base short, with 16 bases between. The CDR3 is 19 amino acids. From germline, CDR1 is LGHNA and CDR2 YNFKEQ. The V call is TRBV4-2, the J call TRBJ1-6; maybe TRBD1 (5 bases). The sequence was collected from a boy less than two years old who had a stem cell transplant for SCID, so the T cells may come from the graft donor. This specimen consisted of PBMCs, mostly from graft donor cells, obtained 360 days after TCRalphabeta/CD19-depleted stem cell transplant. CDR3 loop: CASSQDGTGLSSYNSPLHF. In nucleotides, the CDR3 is TGTGCCAGCAGCCAAGATGGAACAGGCCTTAGTTCCTATAATTCACCCCTCCACTTT.